This TCR beta chain originates from a study of T cell changes during pregnancy in multiple sclerosis. Some clones are missing from TCRdb's copy, which holds only in-frame ones; the method was immunoSEQ multiplex PCR. The table includes around 67,000 clones, 90% detected once. CDR1 SGHDN and CDR2 FVKESK come from the germline V gene. This CDR3 is built from 14 residues. V shed 1 base and J shed 11 bases, with 14 bases lying between them. In this sample, this clone turned up a few times. The chain couples TRBV14 to TRBJ1-4; D is unresolved. This sample comprised peripheral blood, obtained after pregnancy. The TCR originated in a female donor in good health, enrolled as a control in a pregnancy study. The CDR3 loop reads CASSQAMRSAKLFF. In DNA, the CDR3 is TGTGCCAGCAGCCAAGCCATGAGGAGTGCGAAACTGTTTTTT. Combining the CDR3 with reference TRBV14 and TRBJ1-4 gives the whole variable domain EAGVTQFPSHSVIEKGQTVTLRCDPISGHDNLYWYRRVMGKEIKFLLHFVKESKQDESGMPNNRFLAERTGGTYSTLKVQPAELEDSGVYFCASSQAMRSAKLFFGSGTQLSVL.